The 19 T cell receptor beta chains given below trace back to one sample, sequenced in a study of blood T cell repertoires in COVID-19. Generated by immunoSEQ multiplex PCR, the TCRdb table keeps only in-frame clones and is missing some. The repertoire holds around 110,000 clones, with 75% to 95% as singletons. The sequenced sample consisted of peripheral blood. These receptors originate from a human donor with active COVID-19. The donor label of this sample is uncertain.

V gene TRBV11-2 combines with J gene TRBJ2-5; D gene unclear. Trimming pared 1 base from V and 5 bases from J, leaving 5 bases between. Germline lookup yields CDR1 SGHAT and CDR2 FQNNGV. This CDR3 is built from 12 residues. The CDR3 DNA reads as TGTGCCAGCAGCTTAGCACGGGAGACCCAGTACTTC. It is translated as CASSLARETQYF.

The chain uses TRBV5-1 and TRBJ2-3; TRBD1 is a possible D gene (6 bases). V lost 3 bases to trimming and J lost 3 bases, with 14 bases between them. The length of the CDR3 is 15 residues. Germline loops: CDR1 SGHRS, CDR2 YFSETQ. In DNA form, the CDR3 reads TGCGCCAGCAGCTACAATGTTCAGGGGACAGATACGCAGTATTTT. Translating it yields CASSYNVQGTDTQYF.

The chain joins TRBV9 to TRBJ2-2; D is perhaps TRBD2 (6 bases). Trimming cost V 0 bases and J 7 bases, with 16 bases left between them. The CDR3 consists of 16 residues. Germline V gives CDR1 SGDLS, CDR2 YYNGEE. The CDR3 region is CASSVELRGAGGELFF. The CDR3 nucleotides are TGTGCCAGCAGCGTAGAATTAAGGGGAGCGGGCGGGGAGCTGTTTTTT. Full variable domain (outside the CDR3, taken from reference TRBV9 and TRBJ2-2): DSGVTQTPKHLITATGQRVTLRCSPRSGDLSVYWYQQSLDQGLQFLIQYYNGEERAKGNILERFSAQQFPDLHSELNLSSLELGDSALYFCASSVELRGAGGELFFGEGSRLTVL.

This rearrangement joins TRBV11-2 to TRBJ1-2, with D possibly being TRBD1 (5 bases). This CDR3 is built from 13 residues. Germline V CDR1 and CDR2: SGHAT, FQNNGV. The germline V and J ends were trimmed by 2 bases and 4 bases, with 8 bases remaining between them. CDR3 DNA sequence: TGTGCCAGCAGCTTATCTGACAGCTATGGCTACACCTTC. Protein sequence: CASSLSDSYGYTF.

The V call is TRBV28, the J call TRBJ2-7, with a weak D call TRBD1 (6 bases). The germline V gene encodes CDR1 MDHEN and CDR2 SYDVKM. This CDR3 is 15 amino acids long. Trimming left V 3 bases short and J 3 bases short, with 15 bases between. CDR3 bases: TGTGCCAGCAGTTTCTTTTTAAAGGACAGCTACGAGCAGTACTTC. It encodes CASSFFLKDSYEQYF.

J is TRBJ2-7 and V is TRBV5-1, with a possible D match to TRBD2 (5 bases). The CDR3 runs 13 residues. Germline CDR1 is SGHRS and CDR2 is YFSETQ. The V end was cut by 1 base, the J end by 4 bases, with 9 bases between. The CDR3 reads CASSLYGGYEQYF. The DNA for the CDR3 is TGCGCCAGCAGCTTGTACGGAGGATACGAGCAGTACTTC.

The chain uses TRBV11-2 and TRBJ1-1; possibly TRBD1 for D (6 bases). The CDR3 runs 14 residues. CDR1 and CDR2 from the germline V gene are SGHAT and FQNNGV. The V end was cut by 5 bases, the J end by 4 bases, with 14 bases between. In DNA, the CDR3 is TGTGCCAGCAGCCAACACAGGGTCGGCACTGAAGCTTTCTTT. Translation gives CASSQHRVGTEAFF.

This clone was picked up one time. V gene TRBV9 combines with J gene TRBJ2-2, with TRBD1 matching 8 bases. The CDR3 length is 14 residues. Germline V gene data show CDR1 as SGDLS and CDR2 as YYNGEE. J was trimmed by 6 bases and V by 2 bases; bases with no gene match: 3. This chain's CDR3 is CASSVQGAAGELFF. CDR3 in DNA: TGTGCCAGCAGCGTGCAGGGGGCGGCCGGGGAGCTGTTTTTT.

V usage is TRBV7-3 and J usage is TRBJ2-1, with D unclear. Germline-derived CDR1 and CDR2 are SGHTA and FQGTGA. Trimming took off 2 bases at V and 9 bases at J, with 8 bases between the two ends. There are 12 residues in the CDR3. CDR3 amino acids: CASSLYGPEQFF. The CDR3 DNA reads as TGTGCCAGCAGCTTATATGGCCCTGAGCAGTTCTTC.

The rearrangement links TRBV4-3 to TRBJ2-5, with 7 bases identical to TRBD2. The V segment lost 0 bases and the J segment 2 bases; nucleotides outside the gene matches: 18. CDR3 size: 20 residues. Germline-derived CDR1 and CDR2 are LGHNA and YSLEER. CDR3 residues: CASSQEGSLGGIHLQETQYF. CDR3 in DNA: TGCGCCAGCAGCCAAGAGGGATCACTGGGAGGGATCCATCTTCAAGAGACCCAGTACTTC.

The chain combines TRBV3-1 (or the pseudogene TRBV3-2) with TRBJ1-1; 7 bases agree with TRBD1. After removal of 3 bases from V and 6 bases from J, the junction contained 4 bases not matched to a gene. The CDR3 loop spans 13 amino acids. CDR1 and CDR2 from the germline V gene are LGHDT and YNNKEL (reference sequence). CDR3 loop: CASSHRQGPEAFF. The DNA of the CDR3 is TGTGCCAGCAGCCACCGACAGGGACCTGAAGCTTTCTTT.

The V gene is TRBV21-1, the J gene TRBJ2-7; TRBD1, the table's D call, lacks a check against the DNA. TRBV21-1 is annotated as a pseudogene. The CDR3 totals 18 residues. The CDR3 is CASSAPLGQCSTYREQYF. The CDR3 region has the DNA TGTGCCAGCAGCGCCCCCTTGGGACAGTGCTCAACTTACAGGGAGCAGTACTTC.

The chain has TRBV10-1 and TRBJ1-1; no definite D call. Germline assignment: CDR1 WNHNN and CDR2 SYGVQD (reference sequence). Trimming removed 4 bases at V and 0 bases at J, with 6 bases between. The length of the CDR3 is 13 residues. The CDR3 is CASSASMNTEAFF. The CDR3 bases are TGCGCCAGCAGTGCCTCTATGAACACTGAAGCTTTCTTT.

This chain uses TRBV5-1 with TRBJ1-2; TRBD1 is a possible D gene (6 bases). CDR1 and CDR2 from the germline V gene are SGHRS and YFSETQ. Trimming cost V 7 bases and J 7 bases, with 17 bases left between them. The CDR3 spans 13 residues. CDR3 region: CASSLQTTGGYTF. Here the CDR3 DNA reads TGCGCCAGCTCCCTCCAGACGACAGGTGGCTACACCTTC. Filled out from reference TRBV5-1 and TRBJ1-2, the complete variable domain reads KAGVTQTPRYLIKTRGQQVTLSCSPISGHRSVSWYQQTPGQGLQFLFEYFSETQRNKGNFPGRFSGRQFSNSRSEMNVSTLELGDSALYLCASSLQTTGGYTFGSGTRLTVV.

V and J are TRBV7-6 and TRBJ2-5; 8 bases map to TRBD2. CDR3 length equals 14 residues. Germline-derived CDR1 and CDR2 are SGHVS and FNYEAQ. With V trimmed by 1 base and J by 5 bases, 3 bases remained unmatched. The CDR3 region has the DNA TGTGCCAGCAGCTTAGAGGCTAGCGGGGAGACCCAGTACTTC. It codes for CASSLEASGETQYF.

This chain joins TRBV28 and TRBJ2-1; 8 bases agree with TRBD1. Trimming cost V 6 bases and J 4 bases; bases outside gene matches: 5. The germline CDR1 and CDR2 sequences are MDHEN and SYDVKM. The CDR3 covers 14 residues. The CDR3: CASRRTGKYNEQFF. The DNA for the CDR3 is TGTGCCAGCAGAAGGACAGGGAAGTACAATGAGCAGTTCTTC. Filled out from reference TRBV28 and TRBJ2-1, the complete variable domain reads DVKVTQSSRYLVKRTGEKVFLECVQDMDHENMFWYRQDPGLGLRLIYFSYDVKMKEKGDIPEGYSVSREKKERFSLILESASTNQTSMYLCASRRTGKYNEQFFGPGTRLTVL.

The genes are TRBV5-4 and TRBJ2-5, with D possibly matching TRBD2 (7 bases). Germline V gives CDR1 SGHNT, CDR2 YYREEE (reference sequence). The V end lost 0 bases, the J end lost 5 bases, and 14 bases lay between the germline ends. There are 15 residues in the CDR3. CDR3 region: CASSLAGGPEETQYF. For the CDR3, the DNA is TGTGCCAGCAGCTTGGCGGGGGGCCCGGAGGAGACCCAGTACTTC.

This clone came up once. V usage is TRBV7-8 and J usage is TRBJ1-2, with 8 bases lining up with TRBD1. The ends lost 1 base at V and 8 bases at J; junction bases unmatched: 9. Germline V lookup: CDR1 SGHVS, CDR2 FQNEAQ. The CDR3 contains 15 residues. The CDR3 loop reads CASSLGLQGAGGYTF. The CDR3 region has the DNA TGTGCCAGCAGCTTAGGGTTGCAGGGGGCGGGAGGCTACACCTTC.

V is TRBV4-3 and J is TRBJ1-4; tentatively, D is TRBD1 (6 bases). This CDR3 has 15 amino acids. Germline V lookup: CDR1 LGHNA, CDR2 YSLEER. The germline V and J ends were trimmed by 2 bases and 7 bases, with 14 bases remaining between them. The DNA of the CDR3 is TGCGCCAGCAGCCAACAATCCAGGGGTCGTGAAAAACTGTTTTTT. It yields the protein CASSQQSRGREKLFF.